A single sample gave rise to the 32 T cell receptor beta chains below, sequenced in a study of cytomegalovirus exposure and HLA in healthy donors. The study ran its PCR with 60 Vbeta and 13 Jbeta primers. Sequencing used immunoSEQ multiplex PCR; TCRdb keeps in-frame clones, though not all of them. This sample has roughly 180,000 clones, with around 83% found just once. Material: PBMCs. The receptors come from a girl aged 2 to 9 in good health and CMV-seropositive.

The CDR3 region is CASCRDRDTEAFF. The DNA of the CDR3 is TGTGCCAGTTGCCGGGACAGGGACACTGAAGCTTTCTTT. The chain is built from TRBV19 and TRBJ1-1; 9 nucleotides line up with TRBD1. This CDR3 region has 13 residues. J gave up 3 bases and V 8 bases, and 4 bases lay outside the gene matches. Germline-derived CDR1 and CDR2 are LNHDA and SQIVND (reference sequence).

The CDR3 sequence: CASSQDLGQVNTGELFF. CDR3 nucleotides: TGTGCCAGCAGCCAAGATTTGGGGCAGGTGAACACCGGGGAGCTGTTTTTT. The chain uses TRBV14 and TRBJ2-2, with TRBD1 as a possible D gene (5 bases). In germline, CDR1 is SGHDN, CDR2 FVKESK. The CDR3 is 17 amino acids. Between the trimmed V and J ends, which lost 0 bases and 1 base, there was a span of 12 bases.

The chain is built from TRBV21-1 and TRBJ1-4; the D call of TRBD1 is as the table states it, not checked on the DNA. TRBV21-1 is flagged as a pseudogene. The CDR3 runs to 15 residues. CDR3 amino acids: CASSKAADPGEKLFF. CDR3 coding DNA: TGTGCCAGCAGCAAAGCAGCAGATCCAGGTGAAAAACTGTTTTTT.

This clone was observed a handful of times. The rearrangement joins TRBV5-6 to TRBJ1-2; no clear D gene. Trimming cost V 0 bases and J 6 bases, with 9 bases left between them. The germline gives CDR1 SGHDT, CDR2 YYEEEE. The CDR3 is made up of 13 amino acids. The CDR3 DNA is TGTGCCAGCAGCTTGGGAGGGTTAAATGGCTACACCTTC. Its protein is CASSLGGLNGYTF.

This sequence joins TRBV2 and TRBJ2-7; 11 positions match TRBD2. The ends lost 3 bases at V and 3 bases at J; junction bases unmatched: 10. The germline V gene encodes CDR1 SNHLY and CDR2 FYNNEI. The CDR3 contains 17 residues. The CDR3 DNA sequence: TGTGCCAGCAGTGATTCTGGGACTAGCGGAGATAACTACGAGCAGTACTTC. It yields the protein CASSDSGTSGDNYEQYF.

The genes are TRBV5-1 and TRBJ2-3, with D perhaps matching TRBD1 (6 bases). CDR3 length equals 16 residues. V shed 2 bases and J shed 1 base, with 14 bases lying between them. The germline V gene encodes CDR1 SGHRS and CDR2 YFSETQ. The CDR3, as DNA: TGCGCCAGCAGCTTAGGATCGGACAGCCGCACAGATACGCAGTATTTT. Translated, it gives CASSLGSDSRTDTQYF.

J is TRBJ2-1 and V is TRBV27; TRBD2 matches at 11 bases. This CDR3 has 16 amino acids. Germline trimming cut 6 bases from V and 9 bases from J; bases unmatched to any gene: 13. In germline, CDR1 is MNHEY, CDR2 SMNVEV (reference sequence). This chain's CDR3 is CASSIERASGGPEQFF. In DNA form, the CDR3 reads TGTGCCAGCAGCATAGAGCGGGCTAGCGGGGGGCCTGAGCAGTTCTTC.

The rearrangement uses TRBV6-1 and TRBJ2-7; D is uncertain. The CDR3 extends over 14 amino acids. Germline CDR1 and CDR2: MNHNS and SASEGT. The germline V and J ends were trimmed by 2 bases and 4 bases, with 12 bases remaining between them. CDR3 protein: CASSELWAQYEQYF. CDR3 bases: TGTGCCAGCAGTGAATTGTGGGCACAGTACGAGCAGTACTTC.

V gene TRBV14 combines with J gene TRBJ2-7; the match to TRBD1 covers 8 bases. The germline V gene has CDR1 SGHDN and CDR2 FVKESK. CDR3 length equals 15 residues. V trimming: 0 bases; J trimming: 2 bases; junction bases outside the gene matches: 3. For the CDR3, the DNA is TGTGCCAGCAGCCAAGACCTACAGGGGGCCTACGAGCAGTACTTC. It specifies CASSQDLQGAYEQYF.

This sequence joins TRBV4-1 and TRBJ2-7; 8 nucleotides agree with TRBD1. The germline V gene encodes CDR1 MGHRA and CDR2 YSYEKL. CDR3 length: 15 amino acids. Trimming removed 4 bases from V and 1 base from J; junction bases left unmatched: 6. The CDR3: CASSRPGGASYEQYF. CDR3 nucleotide sequence: TGCGCCAGCAGCCGACCAGGGGGCGCTTCCTACGAGCAGTACTTC.

The J gene is TRBJ2-4, the V gene TRBV28, with D possibly being TRBD2 (6 bases). CDR3 length: 13 residues. Germline assignment: CDR1 MDHEN and CDR2 SYDVKM. Trimming shortened V by 6 bases and J by 15 bases, and 21 bases separated the two germline ends. DNA of the CDR3: TGTGCCAGCAGCCATGTCCCGGGACTCAATTTGTACTTC. This codes for CASSHVPGLNLYF.

This clone was seen a single time. Other DNA sequences from this sample encode an identical CDR3 as well. The chain carries TRBV20-1 and TRBJ1-1, with TRBD1 matching over 7 bases. V lost 6 bases to trimming and J lost 4 bases; unmatched junction nucleotides: 2. CDR1 is DFQATT, CDR2 SNEGSKA, per germline (reference sequence). CDR3 size: 11 residues. The CDR3 loop is CSAPGGTEAFF. CDR3 coding DNA: TGCAGTGCCCCAGGGGGCACTGAAGCTTTCTTT.

The chain joins TRBV6-5 to TRBJ2-1, with TRBD2 identical over 9 bases. In germline, CDR1 is MNHEY, CDR2 SVGAGI. V shed 0 bases and J 8 bases; nucleotides not matched to a gene: 5. There are 15 residues in the CDR3. The CDR3 region is CASSYSGGGGYEQFF. The CDR3 bases are TGTGCCAGCAGTTACTCAGGCGGGGGGGGATATGAGCAGTTCTTC.

V usage is TRBV5-6 and J usage is TRBJ1-1; 8 bases map to TRBD1. CDR1 and CDR2 (germline): SGHDT, YYEEEE. The CDR3 length is 15 residues. After removal of 0 bases from V and 2 bases from J, the junction contained 3 bases not matched to a gene. The DNA of the CDR3 is TGTGCCAGCAGCTTGGGACAGGGGACCAACACTGAAGCTTTCTTT. Amino acids: CASSLGQGTNTEAFF.

This clone has just a few counts. This chain links TRBV6-5 with TRBJ1-1; D ambiguous. The length of the CDR3 is 12 residues. Germline loops: CDR1 MNHEY, CDR2 SVGAGI. Trimming took off 4 bases at V and 5 bases at J, with 8 bases between the two ends. The CDR3 bases are TGTGCCAGCAGTTCACCGAGGACTGAAGCTTTCTTT. Its translation: CASSSPRTEAFF.

This chain uses TRBV6-1 with TRBJ1-5, with TRBD1 identical over 7 bases. V gave up 7 bases and J gave up 5 bases; unmatched junction bases: 8. Germline V gives CDR1 MNHNS, CDR2 SASEGT. This CDR3 has 14 amino acids. The chain's CDR3 is CASTRGGSDQPQHF. The CDR3 DNA sequence: TGTGCCAGCACGCGAGGGGGCTCGGATCAGCCCCAGCATTTT.

V and J are TRBV14 and TRBJ2-7, with 8 bases that match TRBD1. CDR3 size: 15 residues. Germline V lookup: CDR1 SGHDN, CDR2 FVKESK. With V trimmed by 4 bases and J by 2 bases, 7 bases remained unmatched. CDR3 in amino acids: CASSPWTGYPYEQYF. The CDR3 nucleotides read TGTGCCAGCAGCCCCTGGACAGGGTACCCCTACGAGCAGTACTTC.

This sequence joins TRBV10-3 and TRBJ2-3; tentatively, D is TRBD1 (6 bases). Germline V CDR1 and CDR2: ENHRY, SYGVKD. The CDR3 runs to 16 residues. V shed 5 bases and J shed 4 bases, with 19 bases lying between them. The CDR3 loop reads CAISKYREDNADTQYF. CDR3 sequence (DNA): TGTGCCATCAGTAAATACAGGGAAGATAATGCAGATACGCAGTATTTT.

The chain joins TRBV6-1 to TRBJ2-1; 9 bases match TRBD2. Looked up from germline, CDR1 is MNHNS and CDR2 is SASEGT. V lost 3 bases to trimming and J lost 7 bases; unmatched junction nucleotides: 10. CDR3 size: 16 residues. The CDR3 sequence: CASSDFSGGLGNEQFF. CDR3 sequence (DNA): TGTGCCAGCAGTGATTTCAGCGGGGGGTTAGGTAATGAGCAGTTCTTC.

This clone appeared once. Relative to the germline gene, one junction end is altered; a read error may explain this. The rearrangement uses TRBV7-7 and TRBJ2-1, with TRBD2 as a possible D gene (5 bases). Germline CDR1 and CDR2: SSHAT and FNYEAQ (reference sequence). The CDR3 spans 14 residues. CDR3 protein: CASSPVPSYTEQFF. The CDR3, as DNA: TGTGCTAGCAGCCCTGTTCCTAGCTATACTGAGCAGTTCTTC.

The rearrangement uses TRBV5-1 and TRBJ2-2; TRBD2 agrees at 7 bases. Germline CDR1 reads SGHRS; CDR2 reads YFSETQ. Trimming took 0 bases from V and 6 from J; bases not matched to a gene: 8. The CDR3 totals 16 residues. CDR3 sequence: CASSLDAAGKSGELFF. CDR3 bases: TGCGCCAGCAGCTTGGACGCAGCGGGGAAGTCCGGGGAGCTGTTTTTT.

The chain has TRBV9 and TRBJ2-7; TRBD1 agrees at 8 bases. Trimming cost V 4 bases and J 4 bases; bases outside gene matches: 7. Germline-derived CDR1 and CDR2 are SGDLS and YYNGEE. This CDR3 has 14 residues. Written as DNA, the CDR3 is TGTGCCAGCAGCCTCCAGGGGGCATGGTACGAGCAGTACTTC. Protein: CASSLQGAWYEQYF.

The chain employs TRBV2 and TRBJ2-7; 8 nucleotides line up with TRBD2. Losses at the gene ends were 8 bases for V and 2 bases for J; bases not matched to a gene: 5. The CDR3 has 13 residues. CDR1 is SNHLY, CDR2 FYNNEI, per germline. DNA for the CDR3: TGTGCCAGCCTTAGCGGGGAAACCTACGAGCAGTACTTC. Translation: CASLSGETYEQYF.

The rearrangement joins TRBV5-4 to TRBJ2-3; no definite D call. The CDR3 is 12 amino acids. With 4 bases removed from V and 1 base from J, the gap between germline ends came to 4 bases. Per germline, CDR1 SGHNT and CDR2 YYREEE (reference sequence). CDR3 sequence (DNA): TGTGCCAGCAGCCCTGGCACAGATACGCAGTATTTT. It specifies CASSPGTDTQYF.

This CDR3 is CAWKGTGLVSEQYF. As DNA, the CDR3 is TGTGCCTGGAAGGGGACAGGGTTGGTGTCCGAGCAGTACTTC. The chain employs TRBV30 and TRBJ2-7; 9 bases match TRBD1. The CDR3 runs 14 residues. Germline V gene data show CDR1 as GTSNPN and CDR2 as SVGIG (reference sequence). The junction had 10 bases not matched to a gene; V was cut back by 4 bases and J by 6 bases.

The V gene is TRBV5-1, the J gene TRBJ2-1, with 9 bases matching TRBD2. V gave up 0 bases and J gave up 5 bases; unmatched junction bases: 3. CDR1 SGHRS and CDR2 YFSETQ come from the germline V gene. The CDR3 length is 15 residues. CDR3 DNA: TGCGCCAGCAGCTTGGAAGCGGGAGGTAACAATGAGCAGTTCTTC. Encoded protein: CASSLEAGGNNEQFF.

As concerns this clone: Other DNA variants within this sample encode the same CDR3. This chain connects TRBV6-1 to TRBJ2-1, with 7 bases that match TRBD2. CDR1 and CDR2 from the germline V gene are MNHNS and SASEGT. The CDR3 totals 15 residues. The J segment lost 4 bases and the V segment lost 6 bases, leaving 9 bases of the junction unmatched. CDR3 in amino acids: CASSVGLEAYNEQFF. In nucleotides, the CDR3 is TGTGCCAGCAGCGTCGGACTAGAGGCTTACAATGAGCAGTTCTTC.

This clone was recorded only once. The chain has TRBV5-4 and TRBJ2-1; 7 bases are shared with TRBD1. CDR3 length equals 15 residues. The junction had 7 bases not matched to a gene; V was cut back by 3 bases and J by 4 bases. CDR1 is SGHNT, CDR2 YYREEE, per germline (reference sequence). The DNA of the CDR3 is TGTGCCAGCAGCTCAACAGGGGTAGGGTACAATGAGCAGTTCTTC. It specifies CASSSTGVGYNEQFF. Complete variable domain (other parts from reference TRBV5-4 and TRBJ2-1): ETGVTQSPTHLIKTRGQQVTLRCSSQSGHNTVSWYQQALGQGPQFIFQYYREEENGRGNFPPRFSGLQFPNYSSELNVNALELDDSALYLCASSSTGVGYNEQFFGPGTRLTVL.

The CDR3 nucleotides read TGTGCCAGCAGCGCCCGGACAGGGGCGCTAGCTAACTATGGCTACACCTTC. Its translation is CASSARTGALANYGYTF. The chain links TRBV9 to TRBJ1-2; TRBD1 matches 9 bases. CDR3 length: 17 residues. Germline assignment: CDR1 SGDLS and CDR2 YYNGEE. Trimming took 3 bases from V and 0 from J; bases not matched to a gene: 9. The complete variable domain, with remaining parts taken from reference TRBV9 and TRBJ1-2, reads DSGVTQTPKHLITATGQRVTLRCSPRSGDLSVYWYQQSLDQGLQFLIQYYNGEERAKGNILERFSAQQFPDLHSELNLSSLELGDSALYFCASSARTGALANYGYTFGSGTRLTVV.

This sequence joins TRBV4-1 and TRBJ1-2; TRBD1 aligns across 9 bases. Losses at the gene ends were 2 bases for V and 7 bases for J; bases not matched to a gene: 11. Germline V CDR1 and CDR2: MGHRA, YSYEKL. The CDR3 runs to 16 residues. CDR3 loop: CASSQNTGTGTSGYTF. As DNA, the CDR3 is TGCGCCAGCAGCCAAAACACCGGGACAGGGACGAGTGGCTACACCTTC.

J is TRBJ1-2 and V is TRBV19; D is ambiguous. The germline V gene has CDR1 LNHDA and CDR2 SQIVND (reference sequence). V lost 5 bases and J 5 bases, leaving 12 bases between the germline ends. CDR3 size: 13 residues. This CDR3 reads CASSPSQVYGYTF. As DNA, the CDR3 is TGTGCCAGTAGTCCGTCCCAGGTTTATGGCTACACCTTC.

The sample holds one count of this clone. J is TRBJ2-3 and V is TRBV29-1, with D uncertain. Germline assignment: CDR1 SQVTM and CDR2 ANQGSEA. Trimming took 3 bases from V and 1 from J, leaving 8 bases between them. This CDR3 has 13 residues. This chain's CDR3 is CSVEAQGTDTQYF. CDR3 DNA: TGCAGCGTTGAGGCCCAGGGCACAGATACGCAGTATTTT.